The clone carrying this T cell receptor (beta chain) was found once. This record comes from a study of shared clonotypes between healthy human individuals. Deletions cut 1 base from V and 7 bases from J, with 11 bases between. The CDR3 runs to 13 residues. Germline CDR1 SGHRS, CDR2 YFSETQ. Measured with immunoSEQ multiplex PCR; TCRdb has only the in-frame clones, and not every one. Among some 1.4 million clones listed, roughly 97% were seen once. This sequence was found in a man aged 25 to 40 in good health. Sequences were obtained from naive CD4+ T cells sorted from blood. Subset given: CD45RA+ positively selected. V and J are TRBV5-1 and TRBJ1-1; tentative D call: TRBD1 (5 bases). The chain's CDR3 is CASSLQGWSEAFF. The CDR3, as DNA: TGCGCCAGCAGCTTGCAGGGTTGGAGTGAAGCTTTCTTT.